This T cell receptor (beta chain) was documented in a study of cytomegalovirus exposure and HLA in healthy donors. Study background: Later, an analysis reported that the 95 to 150 validation repertoires had used the same platform as the roughly 660 first-cohort repertoires. Whole-study findings and limits: The study recorded some 160 TCR beta chains that were cytomegalovirus-associated. High specificity and sensitivity for cytomegalovirus status were reported for the classifier.

The method was immunoSEQ multiplex PCR; TCRdb's version includes in-frame clones alone and lacks a portion of them. There are roughly 100,000 clones in the sample; about 94% occur only once, and 0.89% lies in the top ten. The donors were members of the validation cohort, which comprised approximately 120 subjects and was separate from the first cohort of about 700 subjects. The CDR3 has 16 residues. Germline V gene lookup returns CDR1 MNHEY and CDR2 SMNVEV (reference sequence). V was pared by 3 bases and J by 7 bases, with 11 bases of the junction left unmatched. Comments on this clone: Its antigen is not identified.

This chain links TRBV27 with TRBJ2-2, with TRBD2 matching 7 bases. This sequence originates from a woman in her late teens or twenties in good health and CMV-seronegative. Sequences were obtained from PBMCs. In DNA, the CDR3 is TGTGCCAGCAGTTTGCCGGTCCAACGGGGGGACGGGGAGCTGTTTTTT. It yields the protein CASSLPVQRGDGELFF.